This TCR beta chain was recorded in a study of T cells in tuberculosis (dated by TCRdb to between 2017 and 2018). The study in broad terms: To characterize T cells specific for the mycobacterial lipid antigen glucose monomycolate (GMM), the study used CD1B tetramers together with high-throughput TCR immunosequencing. A South African clinical cohort compared IGRA-negative adolescents, IGRA-positive adolescents with latent tuberculosis and adults with active tuberculosis, roughly 9 per group. Findings and caveats that apply to the study as a whole: Clinical samples were selected based on the availability of cryopreserved specimens, with adults included as active tuberculosis cases and adolescents included as controls. Using GEM motif frequencies, a classifier achieved about 70% accuracy, whereas a classifier built on the diverse GMM-specific repertoire got to roughly 90% accuracy (AUROC around 0.9). Active tuberculosis TCR-alpha repertoires showed smaller mean NN-distances to GMM-specific TCRs than IGRA-negative controls, suggesting clonal expansion of these TCRs. The smaller NN-distances were partly driven by shorter CDR3-alpha lengths in active tuberculosis patients, and the difference for TCR-beta did not reach statistical significance.

At study entry, adolescents were screened for latent tuberculosis infection by tuberculin skin test and QuantiFERON-TB GOLD In-Tube IGRA. Immunosequencing of unsorted cryopreserved PBMC covered, on average, around 96,000 T cells per clinical donor. Eleven high schools in the Worcester region of the Western Cape, South Africa, served as enrollment sites for adolescents aged 12 to 18 years. Some ten M. tuberculosis-infected adolescents and some ten uninfected adolescents, matched for age and sex, were selected. Adolescent PBMC were isolated from freshly drawn heparinized blood by density centrifugation and cryopreserved. The immunoSEQ multiplex PCR assay was used to generate TCR libraries, with TCR-beta and/or TCR-alpha/delta assays applied to each sample. The amplified TCR libraries were sequenced using the Illumina high-throughput platform. In the source study's methods: Clustering and dimensionality reduction relied on pairwise TCRdist distances among GMM-specific receptors from T cells that were either sorted ex vivo or expanded in vitro. Each clinical repertoire was scored by mean NN-distance, the average TCRdist to the nearest 10% of tetramer-positive reference sequences. GEM TCR motif frequency was calculated as the fraction of unique TCRs that matched known GEM sequences by V/J usage and CDR3 length. Linear discriminant analysis with leave-one-out cross-validation, implemented in scikit-learn, was used to classify active tuberculosis. Not all clones reach the TCRdb copy of this immuneACCESS table, which keeps in-frame sequences only. Checked studies attribute under half of the gap to unresolved V genes and leave the rest unexplained. That table supplies the V and J calls and clone size; D and trimming were determined from the DNA. The sample has about 25,000 clones on record, 95% of them singletons. 9.4% of the sample is in the top ten clones.

On this clone itself: Its antigen remains unidentified. Base qualities are not provided; no much larger clone lies one nucleotide away.

As encoded in the germline V gene, CDR1 is SGDLS while CDR2 is YYNGEE. Including cysteine and phenylalanine, the CDR3 has 16 amino acids. Only the CDR3 region is kept as DNA, spanning 48 bases read in frame from base 1. V is cut back by 4 bases and J by 6 bases, with 13 bases in the junction unmatched. The sequenced sample was PBMCs. The sequence was obtained from a donor aged 10-35 years with latent tuberculosis or without tuberculosis infection. The receptor chain draws on TRBV9 and TRBJ2-1, with TRBD1 matching 7 junction bases. This receptor carries the CDR3 CASSPGGSLGVNEQFF. The nucleotide sequence is given as TGTGCCAGCAGCCCAGGGGGAAGTCTCGGGGTCAATGAGCAGTTCTTC.